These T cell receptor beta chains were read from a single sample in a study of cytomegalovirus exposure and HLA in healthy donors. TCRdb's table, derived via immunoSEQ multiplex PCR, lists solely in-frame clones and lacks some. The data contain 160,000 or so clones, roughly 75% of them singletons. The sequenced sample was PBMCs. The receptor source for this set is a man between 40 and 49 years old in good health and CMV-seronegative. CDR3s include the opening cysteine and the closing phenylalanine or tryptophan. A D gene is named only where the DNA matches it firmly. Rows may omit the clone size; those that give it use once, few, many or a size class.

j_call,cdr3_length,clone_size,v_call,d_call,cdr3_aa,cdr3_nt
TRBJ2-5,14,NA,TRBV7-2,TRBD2,CASARVGRQETQYF,TGTGCCAGCGCACGCGTCGGGAGGCAGGAGACCCAGTACTTC
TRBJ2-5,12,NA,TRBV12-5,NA,CASGLVHKTQYF,TGTGCTAGTGGTTTGGTACACAAGACCCAGTACTTC
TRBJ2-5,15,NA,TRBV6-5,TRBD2,CASSPVGAGEETQYF,TGTGCCAGCAGTCCCGTTGGGGCGGGAGAAGAGACCCAGTACTTC
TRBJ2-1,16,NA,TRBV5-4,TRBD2,CASSLDSGASYNEQFF,TGTGCCAGCAGCTTGGATAGCGGGGCCTCCTACAATGAGCAGTTCTTC
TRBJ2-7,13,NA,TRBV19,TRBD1,CASSPGQLYEQYF,TGTGCCAGTAGTCCGGGACAGCTTTACGAGCAGTACTTC
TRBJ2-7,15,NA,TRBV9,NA,CASSVGFSGSYEQYF,TGTGCCAGCAGCGTAGGATTTAGCGGCTCCTACGAGCAGTACTTC
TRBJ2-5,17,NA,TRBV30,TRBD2,CAWSVYLGDSGRETQYF,TGTGCCTGGAGTGTATATCTGGGCGATAGCGGGCGGGAGACCCAGTACTTC
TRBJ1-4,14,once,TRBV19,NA,CASSMERSNEKLFF,TGTGCCAGTAGTATGGAGCGGAGTAATGAAAAACTGTTTTTT
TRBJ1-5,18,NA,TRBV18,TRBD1,CASSPDRTGTLSNQPQHF,TGTGCCAGCTCACCGGACAGGACCGGCACCCTTAGCAATCAGCCCCAGCATTTT
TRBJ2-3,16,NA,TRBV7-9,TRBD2,CASSSPRGRETDTQYF,TGTGCCAGCAGCTCCCCCCGCGGGAGAGAGACAGATACGCAGTATTTT
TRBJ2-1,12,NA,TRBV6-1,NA,CASSDGRGTQFF,TGTGCCAGCAGTGACGGCAGGGGTACGCAGTTCTTC
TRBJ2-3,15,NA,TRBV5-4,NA,CASSLSGLSTDTQYF,TGTGCCAGCAGCCTATCAGGGTTGAGCACAGATACGCAGTATTTT
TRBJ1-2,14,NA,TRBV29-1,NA,CSASGTYAPYGYTF,TGCAGCGCCTCCGGGACATATGCACCCTATGGCTACACCTTC
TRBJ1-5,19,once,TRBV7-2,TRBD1,CASSLGPPGHTGGNQPQHF,TGTGCCAGCAGCTTAGGCCCACCGGGACACACAGGGGGCAATCAGCCCCAGCATTTT
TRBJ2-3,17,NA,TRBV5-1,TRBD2,CASSLDVLAGFTDTQYF,TGCGCCAGCAGCTTGGATGTTCTAGCGGGATTCACAGATACGCAGTATTTT
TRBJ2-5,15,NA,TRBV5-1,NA,CASSGTSLAVETQYF,TGCGCCAGCAGCGGCACTTCTCTAGCAGTGGAGACCCAGTACTTC
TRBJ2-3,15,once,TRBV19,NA,CASSIRLGDTDTQYF,TGTGCCAGTAGTATAAGATTAGGGGACACAGATACGCAGTATTTT
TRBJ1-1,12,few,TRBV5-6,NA,CASSLLNTEAFF,TGTGCCAGCAGCTTACTCAACACTGAAGCTTTCTTT
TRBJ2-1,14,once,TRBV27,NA,CASSFGGTYNEQFF,TGTGCCAGCAGTTTTGGGGGGACCTACAATGAGCAGTTCTTC
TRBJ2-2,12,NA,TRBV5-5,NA,CASSYSTGELFF,TGTGCCAGCAGCTACAGCACCGGGGAGCTGTTTTTT
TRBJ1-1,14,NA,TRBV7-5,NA,CVRSLGLRNTEAFF,TGTGTCAGAAGCTTAGGCCTGAGGAACACTGAAGCTTTCTTT
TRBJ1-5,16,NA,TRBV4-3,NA,CASSPFANDGNRPQHF,TGCGCCAGCAGCCCCTTCGCCAACGATGGCAATCGGCCCCAGCATTTT
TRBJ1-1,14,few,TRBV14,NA,CASSQGGRNTEAFF,TGTGCCAGCAGCCAGGGAGGGAGGAACACTGAAGCTTTCTTT